This TCR beta chain was captured by sequencing in a study of blood T cell repertoires in COVID-19. The V end was cut by 5 bases, the J end by 11 bases, with 16 bases between. Germline-derived CDR1 and CDR2 are SGHAT and FQNNGV. The CDR3 totals 14 residues. The assay was immunoSEQ multiplex PCR, and TCRdb's table has in-frame clones only and misses some. The sample consists of 110,000 to 150,000 clones, around 87% of them appearing once. The rearrangement uses TRBV11-2 and TRBJ1-6, with D maybe TRBD1 (5 bases). This TCR derives from a man between 60 and 75 years old who had recovered from COVID-19. The sample consisted of PBMCs or T cells enriched from blood (not recorded which). The CDR3 sequence is CASSAGTRGTPLHF. The CDR3 DNA reads TGTGCCAGCAGCGCCGGGACTCGGGGGACACCCCTCCACTTT.